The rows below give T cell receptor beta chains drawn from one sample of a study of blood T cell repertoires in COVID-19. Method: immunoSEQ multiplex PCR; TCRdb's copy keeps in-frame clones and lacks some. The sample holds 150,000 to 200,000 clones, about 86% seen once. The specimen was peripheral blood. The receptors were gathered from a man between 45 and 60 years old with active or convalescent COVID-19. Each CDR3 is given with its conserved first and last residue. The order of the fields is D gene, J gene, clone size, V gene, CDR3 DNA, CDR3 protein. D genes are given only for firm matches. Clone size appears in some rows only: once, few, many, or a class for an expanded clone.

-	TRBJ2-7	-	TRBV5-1	TGCGCCAGCCACGGAGGCACCGAGCAGTACTTC	CASHGGTEQYF
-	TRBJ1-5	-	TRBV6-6	TGTGCCAGCAGTTACTCCCGTCAGCCCCAGCATTTT	CASSYSRQPQHF
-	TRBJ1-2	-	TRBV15	TGTGCCACCAGCAGTCCCCTACAGTATGGCTACACCTTC	CATSSPLQYGYTF
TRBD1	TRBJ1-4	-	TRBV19	TGTGCCAGTAGTGACAGGGGAGGCACTAATGAAAAACTGTTTTTT	CASSDRGGTNEKLFF
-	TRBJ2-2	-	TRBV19	TGTGCCAGTAGGTCACGAGGGGGACCTACGAACACCGGGGAGCTGTTTTTT	CASRSRGGPTNTGELFF
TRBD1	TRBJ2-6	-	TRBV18	TGTGCCAGCTCACCGACAGGGCCTCCCGTCCTGACTTTC	CASSPTGPPVLTF
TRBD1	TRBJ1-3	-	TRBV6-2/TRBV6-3	TGTGCCAGCAGTTACCCCGTCGTCGGACAGGCCCAGCTAAACACCATATATTTT	CASSYPVVGQAQLNTIYF
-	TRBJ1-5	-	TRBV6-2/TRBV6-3	TGTGCCAGCAGTCGGGAGAGCAATCAGCCCCAGCATTTT	CASSRESNQPQHF
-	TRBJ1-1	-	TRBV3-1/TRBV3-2	TGTGCCAGCAGCCAGTTCGGGGGAGGGAACACTGAAGCTTTCTTT	CASSQFGGGNTEAFF
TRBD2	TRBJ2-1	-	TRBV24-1	TGTGCCACCAGTGATTTTGGTCCGGTAGCGGGGGGCAATGAGCAGTTCTTC	CATSDFGPVAGGNEQFF
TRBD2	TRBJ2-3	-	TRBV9	TGTGCCAGCAGCTCACGGACTAGCGGGAGCACAGATACGCAGTATTTT	CASSSRTSGSTDTQYF
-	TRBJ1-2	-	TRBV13	TGTGCCAGCAGCTTAGGACCAGTTTCTAACTATGGCTACACCTTC	CASSLGPVSNYGYTF
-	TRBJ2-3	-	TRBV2	TGTGCCAGCAGTGAGGTTCAGGGGAATGTGGATACGCAGTATTTT	CASSEVQGNVDTQYF
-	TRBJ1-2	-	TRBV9	TGTGCCAGCAGCGTAGGGACAGCAGCTAACTATGGCTACACCTTC	CASSVGTAANYGYTF
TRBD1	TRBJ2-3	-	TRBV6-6	TGTGCCAGCAGGGGACAGTACGGCACAGATACGCAGTATTTT	CASRGQYGTDTQYF
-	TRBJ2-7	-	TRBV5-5	TGTGCCAGCAGCTTGGACCTAGCCACCTACGAGCAGTACTTC	CASSLDLATYEQYF
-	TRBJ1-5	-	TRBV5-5	TGTGCCAGCAGCCCTATTGGGGGCTTTCAGCCCCAGCATTTT	CASSPIGGFQPQHF
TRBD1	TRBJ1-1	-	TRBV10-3	TGTGCCATCAAGTCGGACAGGGGAGTTTTGAGTGACACTGAAGCTTTCTTT	CAIKSDRGVLSDTEAFF
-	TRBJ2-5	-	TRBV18	TGTGCCAGCTCACCCTCTGAAGAGACCCAGTACTTC	CASSPSEETQYF
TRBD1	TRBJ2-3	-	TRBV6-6	TGTGCCAGCAGCCCCGGGACAGGGGCTCCAGATACGCAGTATTTT	CASSPGTGAPDTQYF
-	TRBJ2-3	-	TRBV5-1	TGCGCCAGCAGCCCCGACAGTTTTAAAGGCACAGATACGCAGTATTTT	CASSPDSFKGTDTQYF
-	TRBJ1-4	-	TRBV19	TGTGCCAGTAGTGTTCACTGGAGGTCAGAAAAACTGTTTTTT	CASSVHWRSEKLFF
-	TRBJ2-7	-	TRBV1	TGCACCAGCAGCGGGCGGAAGGGGTCCGAGCAGTACTTC	CTSSGRKGSEQYF
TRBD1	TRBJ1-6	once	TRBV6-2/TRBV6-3	TGTGCCAGCAGTTTCCACAGGGGCATAGAGAGCTCCTATAATTCACCCCTCCACTTT	CASSFHRGIESSYNSPLHF
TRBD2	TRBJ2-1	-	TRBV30	TGTGCCTGGAGTGGGAGCGGGGACAATGAGCAGTTCTTC	CAWSGSGDNEQFF
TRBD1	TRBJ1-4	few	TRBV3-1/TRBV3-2	TGTGCCAGCCGGACAGGCCAAAATGAAAAACTGTTTTTT	CASRTGQNEKLFF
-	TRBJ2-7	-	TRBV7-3	TGTGCCAGCAGCTTAAGGTCAGGTGATGCCTACGAGCAGTACTTC	CASSLRSGDAYEQYF
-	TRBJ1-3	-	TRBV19	TGTGCCAGTAGTATAGCCCAGATCTCTGGAAACACCATATATTTT	CASSIAQISGNTIYF
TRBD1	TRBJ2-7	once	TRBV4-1	TGCGCCAGCAGCCCGGACAGGGGACCATACGAGCAGTACTTC	CASSPDRGPYEQYF
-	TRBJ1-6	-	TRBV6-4	TGTGCCAGCAGTTTGACAGCCCTATATAATTCACCCCTCCACTTT	CASSLTALYNSPLHF
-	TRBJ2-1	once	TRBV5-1	TGCGCCAGCAGCTTTGCAAGGAGCTCCTACAATGAGCAGTTCTTC	CASSFARSSYNEQFF
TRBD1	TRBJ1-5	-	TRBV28	TGTGCCAGCAGTATCCAGGGGGGAGGCAATCAGCCCCAGCATTTT	CASSIQGGGNQPQHF
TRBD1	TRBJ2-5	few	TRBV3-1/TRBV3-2	TGTGCCAGCAGCCTTTTAGGGGGCGCCAATAAAGAGACCCAGTACTTC	CASSLLGGANKETQYF
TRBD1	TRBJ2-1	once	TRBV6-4	TGTGCCAGCAGTGACCCGGGCAGGGGGCGTTACAATGAGCAGTTCTTC	CASSDPGRGRYNEQFF
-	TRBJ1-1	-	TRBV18	TGTGCCAGCTCACCACTCAGCGGGACGAACACTGAAGCTTTCTTT	CASSPLSGTNTEAFF
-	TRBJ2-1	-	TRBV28	TGTGCCAGCAGTTCCCCACAGCGGAATGAGCAGTTCTTC	CASSSPQRNEQFF
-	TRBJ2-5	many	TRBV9	TGTGCCAGCAGCGCCGAGTCAGGGCCCCAAGAGACCCAGTACTTC	CASSAESGPQETQYF
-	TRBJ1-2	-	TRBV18	TGTGCCAGCTCACCGGGAGAGAACTATGGCTACACCTTC	CASSPGENYGYTF
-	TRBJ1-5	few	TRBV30	TGTGCCTGGAGCTTCCAATCAGGGCCCCAGCATTTT	CAWSFQSGPQHF
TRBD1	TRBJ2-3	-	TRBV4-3	TGCGCCAGCAGCCAAGGAACAGGGGGTAGCACAGATACGCAGTATTTT	CASSQGTGGSTDTQYF
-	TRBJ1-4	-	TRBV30	TGTGCCTGGAGCCATATGGCTTTACAAGTAGAAAAACTGTTTTTT	CAWSHMALQVEKLFF
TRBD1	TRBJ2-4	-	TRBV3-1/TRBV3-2	TGTGCCAGCAGCCAACCTCTCGGACAGGGAGACATTCAGTACTTC	CASSQPLGQGDIQYF
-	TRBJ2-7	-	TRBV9	TGTGCCAGCAGCGTCGGATGGGACTCCTACTACGAGCAGTACTTC	CASSVGWDSYYEQYF
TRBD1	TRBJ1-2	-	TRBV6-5	TGTGCCACAGGACAGGGGAGGTATGACTACACCTTC	CATGQGRYDYTF
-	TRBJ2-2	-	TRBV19	TGTGCCAGTAGTGCAAACTTGAGGACCGGGGAGCTGTTTTTT	CASSANLRTGELFF
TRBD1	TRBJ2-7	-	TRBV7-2	TGTGCCAGCAGCCCCTACCGGGACAGCTACGAGCAGTACTTC	CASSPYRDSYEQYF
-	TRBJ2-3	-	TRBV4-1	TGCGCCAGCAGCCAAGACTCCAGATTGGATACGCAGTATTTT	CASSQDSRLDTQYF
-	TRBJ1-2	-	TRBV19	TGTGCCAGTAGTATATCGGGGAACTATGGCTACACCTTC	CASSISGNYGYTF
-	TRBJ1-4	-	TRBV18	TGTGCCAGCTCACCGCCCTCGGGGAATGGGGATGAAAAACTGTTTTTT	CASSPPSGNGDEKLFF
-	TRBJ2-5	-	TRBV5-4	TGTGCCAGCAGCTCTCCCGGGACTGGGGCCCAGTACTTC	CASSSPGTGAQYF
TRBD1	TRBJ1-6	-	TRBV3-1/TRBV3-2	TGTGCCAGCAGCGTAACCGGGACAGGGTCTGCACCCCTCCACTTT	CASSVTGTGSAPLHF
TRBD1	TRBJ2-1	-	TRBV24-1	TGTGCCACCAGTGATGGGTCGCGGACAGGGGATAATGAGCAGTTCTTC	CATSDGSRTGDNEQFF